Described below is a single T cell receptor beta chain sequence and its context. CDR1 is SGHAT and CDR2 is FQNNGV in the germline V gene. This CDR3 is 17 amino acids long. V shed 0 bases and J 3 bases; nucleotides not matched to a gene: 6. The sample originates from a study of cytomegalovirus exposure and HLA in healthy donors. The PCR ran on 60 Vbeta and 13 Jbeta primers. Clones were read by immunoSEQ multiplex PCR, and TCRdb kept only the in-frame ones, dropping some. The sample carries some 150,000 clones, less than 80% recorded once. The sequenced sample consisted of PBMCs. The chain employs TRBV11-2 and TRBJ2-7; 12 nucleotides line up with TRBD2. The source is a man aged 50 to 59 in good health and CMV-seropositive. The CDR3 sequence is CASSLDGLAGRNYEQYF. The CDR3 DNA reads as TGTGCCAGCAGCTTAGACGGACTAGCGGGGAGAAACTACGAGCAGTACTTC.